The clone carrying this T cell receptor beta chain was counted between two and nine times. The same CDR3 arises from other DNA sequences in this sample as well. The data belong to a study of blood T cell repertoires in COVID-19. On the study more broadly: The United States, Italy and Spain were the sources of the acute and convalescent COVID-19 samples. In each case, the material was cDNA or gDNA derived from T cells, B-cell-depleted T cells, or PBMCs.

Original processing notes: Quantification of nucleated cells was approximated via reference gene primer amplification. Assay: immunoSEQ multiplex PCR; the TCRdb copy retains only in-frame clones and omits some. That table furnishes V, J and clone size, whereas the DNA furnished D and trimming. This table holds under 200,000 clones, approximately 90% found once. The TCR sequence derives from a man aged 40-49 years with active or convalescent COVID-19. The specimen was peripheral blood.

The CDR3 is CASSIPGSYEQYF. The CDR3, as DNA: TGTGCCAGTAGTATTCCGGGGTCCTACGAGCAGTACTTC. This chain connects TRBV19 to TRBJ2-7, with D possibly being TRBD2 (5 bases). This CDR3 is 13 amino acids long. The V end was cut by 3 bases, the J end by 1 base, with 7 bases between. Germline V lookup: CDR1 LNHDA, CDR2 SQIVND (reference sequence).